Sequencing of this T cell receptor (beta chain) was carried out in a study of cytomegalovirus exposure and HLA in healthy donors. In the study overall: Among the roughly 400 genotyped donors, around 85% were placed in the Caucasian-associated ancestry cluster. Whole-study results and caveats: Apart from CMV serostatus, no immune exposure information was available.

Deletions cut 5 bases from V and 9 bases from J, with 21 bases between. CDR1 SQVTM and CDR2 ANQGSEA come from the germline V gene. CDR3 length equals 14 residues. With regard to this clone: As yet, its antigen is unknown.

The primer mix had 60 Vbeta and 13 Jbeta primers. Some clones are missing from TCRdb's copy, which holds only in-frame ones; the method was immunoSEQ multiplex PCR. Of some 190,000 clones in the sample, about 85% are singletons; the top ten hold roughly 0.98%. Material for sequencing was PBMCs. This chain uses TRBV29-1 with TRBJ2-3; unclear D gene. The sequence was obtained from a boy aged 2-9 years in good health and CMV-seronegative. The CDR3 DNA sequence: TGCAGCGTTTTTATGCCCCTTAGTGGAGTGACGCAGTATTTT. Protein: CSVFMPLSGVTQYF.